Shown below are 27 T cell receptor beta chains from a single sample sequenced in a study of blood T cell repertoires in COVID-19. This table comes from immunoSEQ multiplex PCR, and its TCRdb copy is limited to in-frame clones, with some not included. Of approximately 270,000 clones in the sample, about nine tenths are singletons; the top ten hold roughly 6.8%. Material: peripheral blood. These receptors came from a woman under 40 with COVID-19, enrolled during active disease.

The rearrangement joins TRBV6-5 to TRBJ2-3; 7 positions agree with TRBD1. Losses at the gene ends were 6 bases for V and 4 bases for J; bases not matched to a gene: 4. The CDR3 has 13 amino acids. The germline V gene has CDR1 MNHEY and CDR2 SVGAGI. Here the CDR3 DNA reads TGTGCCAGCAGGCCACAGGGGCCAGATACGCAGTATTTT. It yields the protein CASRPQGPDTQYF.

V and J are TRBV5-1 and TRBJ2-5; D perhaps matches TRBD1 (6 bases). Between the trimmed V and J ends, which lost 0 bases and 2 bases, there was a span of 8 bases. Germline-derived CDR1 and CDR2 are SGHRS and YFSETQ. This CDR3 contains 14 residues. The CDR3 sequence: CASSLDREQETQYF. The DNA for the CDR3 is TGCGCCAGCAGCTTGGACAGGGAACAAGAGACCCAGTACTTC.

This clone occurred once. This sequence joins TRBV6-5 and TRBJ1-4; no reliable D call. V lost 0 bases, J lost 3 bases, and 5 bases lay in between. The CDR3 is 14 residues long. Germline assignment: CDR1 MNHEY and CDR2 SVGAGI. CDR3 sequence: CASSYSQANEKLFF. Here the CDR3 DNA reads TGTGCCAGCAGTTACTCCCAGGCTAATGAAAAACTGTTTTTT.

The rearrangement joins TRBV5-5 to TRBJ1-1; no reliable D call. V was clipped by 2 bases and J by 7 bases, with 15 bases between them. The CDR3 is 14 residues long. Germline CDR1 is SGHKS and CDR2 is YYEKEE (reference sequence). The CDR3 loop reads CASSFLQMSDEAFF. The CDR3 region has the DNA TGTGCCAGCAGCTTTTTACAGATGAGTGATGAAGCTTTCTTT.

The chain carries TRBV11-2 and TRBJ2-1, with 10 nucleotides matching TRBD1. Germline assignment: CDR1 SGHAT and CDR2 FQNNGV. V lost 3 bases, J lost 16 bases, and 3 bases stayed unmatched. The CDR3 is 11 residues long. The CDR3 DNA follows: TGTGCCAGCAGCTTCGGACAGGGGGGCTTCTTC. Its translation is CASSFGQGGFF.

V and J are TRBV6-5 and TRBJ2-6; TRBD1 is a possible D gene (6 bases). The CDR3 spans 15 residues. CDR1 and CDR2 from the germline V gene are MNHEY and SVGAGI. Trimming stripped 6 bases from V and 0 bases from J, with 9 bases between. CDR3: CASRTGTSGANVLTF. CDR3 nucleotide sequence: TGTGCCAGCAGGACAGGAACCTCTGGGGCCAACGTCCTGACTTTC.

The chain recombines TRBV2 with TRBJ2-1; possibly TRBD1 for D (5 bases). The germline gives CDR1 SNHLY, CDR2 FYNNEI. The CDR3 loop spans 15 amino acids. Trimming pared 3 bases from V and 4 bases from J, leaving 13 bases between. The CDR3 spells CASSEKGIMYNEQFF. CDR3 nucleotide sequence: TGTGCCAGCAGTGAGAAGGGGATTATGTACAATGAGCAGTTCTTC. Looking up the rest from reference TRBV2 and TRBJ2-1 gives the full variable domain: EPEVTQTPSHQVTQMGQEVILRCVPISNHLYFYWYRQILGQKVEFLVSFYNNEISEKSEIFDDQFSVERPDGSNFTLKIRSTKLEDSAMYFCASSEKGIMYNEQFFGPGTRLTVL.

The V gene is TRBV5-1, the J gene TRBJ2-1, with D possibly matching TRBD2 (6 bases). This CDR3 contains 14 residues. Trimming cost V 2 bases and J 5 bases, with 11 bases left between them. Germline CDR1 is SGHRS and CDR2 is YFSETQ. CDR3 loop: CASSFVGGDNEQFF. The CDR3 DNA sequence: TGCGCCAGCAGCTTCGTCGGGGGAGACAATGAGCAGTTCTTC.

The rearrangement links TRBV24-1 to TRBJ2-2; 7 bases fit TRBD2. Germline trimming cut 9 bases from V and 0 bases from J; bases unmatched to any gene: 6. Germline values: CDR1 KGHDR, CDR2 SFDVKD. There are 15 residues in the CDR3. Written as DNA, the CDR3 is TGTGCCACCGGGGATGGGGGGGCGAACACCGGGGAGCTGTTTTTT. This translates into CATGDGGANTGELFF.

The chain is built from TRBV5-4 and TRBJ2-6; no clear D gene. CDR3 length: 15 residues. V was pared by 0 bases and J by 4 bases, with 8 bases between. Germline V lookup: CDR1 SGHNT, CDR2 YYREEE (reference sequence). The CDR3 DNA follows: TGTGCCAGCAGCTTGGGAGTTTCGGGGGCCAACGTCCTGACTTTC. This translates into CASSLGVSGANVLTF.

V gene TRBV2 combines with J gene TRBJ2-5; no definite D call. The CDR3 is 12 amino acids. Trimming left V 7 bases short and J 1 base short, with 7 bases between. Germline lookup yields CDR1 SNHLY and CDR2 FYNNEI. The CDR3 DNA reads TGTGCCAGCACTAAAAGCCAAGAGACCCAGTACTTC. It codes for CASTKSQETQYF.

The V gene is TRBV11-2, the J gene TRBJ2-1; TRBD2 matches at 7 bases. The CDR3 has 16 residues. Trimming removed 5 bases from V and 5 bases from J; junction bases left unmatched: 12. Germline V gene data show CDR1 as SGHAT and CDR2 as FQNNGV. The CDR3, as DNA: TGTGCCAGCAGCGTGATAGGTAAGCGGGGTCACAATGAGCAGTTCTTC. Its translation: CASSVIGKRGHNEQFF.

The rearrangement joins TRBV4-3 to TRBJ2-2, with no clear D. This CDR3 is 15 amino acids long. The germline CDR1 and CDR2 sequences are LGHNA and YSLEER. V lost 4 bases and J lost 3, with 12 bases in between. CDR3 protein: CASSPSVADTGELFF. The CDR3 nucleotides are TGCGCCAGCAGCCCGAGCGTGGCCGACACCGGGGAGCTGTTTTTT.

This clone was counted once. The CDR3 sequence: CASSHTGVYEQYF. The CDR3 coding sequence is TGTGCCAGCAGCCATACAGGGGTTTACGAGCAGTACTTC. This chain links TRBV4-2 with TRBJ2-7; TRBD1 agrees at 7 bases. With V trimmed by 3 bases and J by 4 bases, 3 bases remained unmatched. Per germline, CDR1 LGHNA and CDR2 YNFKEQ. The CDR3 has 13 residues.

This clone was picked up one time. The rearrangement uses TRBV29-1 and TRBJ1-2; D uncertain. This CDR3 is 12 amino acids long. Trimming removed 4 bases from V and 5 bases from J, with 11 bases in between. Germline V gene data show CDR1 as SQVTM and CDR2 as ANQGSEA. CDR3 bases: TGCAGCGTTGCTGAGGGAGGGTATGGCTACACCTTC. Protein: CSVAEGGYGYTF.

This chain uses TRBV27 with TRBJ2-7; 7 bases agree with TRBD2. Trimming at V came to 2 bases and at J to 3 bases, leaving 4 bases not matched to a gene. This CDR3 has 14 residues. CDR1 and CDR2 from the germline V gene are MNHEY and SMNVEV (reference sequence). Here the CDR3 DNA reads TGTGCCAGCAGTTTAACCGGGACTATCTACGAGCAGTACTTC. It specifies CASSLTGTIYEQYF.

The chain has TRBV7-2 and TRBJ2-1; 7 bases fit TRBD1. The CDR3 has 14 residues. CDR1 is SGHTA and CDR2 is FQGNSA in the germline V gene. J gave up 4 bases and V 8 bases, and 8 bases lay outside the gene matches. CDR3 protein: CASGTGTVYNEQFF. In nucleotides, the CDR3 is TGTGCCAGCGGAACCGGGACAGTTTACAATGAGCAGTTCTTC.

Only one count was recorded for this clone. The chain is built from TRBV19 and TRBJ2-2; 8 bases line up with TRBD1. The CDR3 totals 14 residues. CDR1 and CDR2 (germline): LNHDA, SQIVND (reference sequence). Losses at the gene ends were 8 bases for V and 7 bases for J; bases not matched to a gene: 9. The CDR3 protein is CASSGQGGYGELFF. The CDR3 DNA sequence: TGTGCCAGTTCAGGACAGGGAGGTTACGGGGAGCTGTTTTTT.

The genes are TRBV18 and TRBJ2-7, with TRBD1 matching over 7 bases. The CDR3 runs 16 residues. Germline V lookup: CDR1 KGHSH, CDR2 LQKENI. The trim removed 3 bases at V and 5 bases at J, leaving 13 bases unmatched. Here the CDR3 reads CASSPNDRVGYNEQYV. CDR3 nucleotide sequence: TGTGCCAGCTCACCGAACGACAGGGTAGGATATAACGAGCAGTACGTC.

The chain combines TRBV5-1 with TRBJ2-3; possibly TRBD2 for D (5 bases). Trimming shortened V by 2 bases and J by 0 bases, and 7 bases separated the two germline ends. This CDR3 contains 14 residues. Germline CDR1 SGHRS, CDR2 YFSETQ. CDR3 in amino acids: CASSLEGSTDTQYF. CDR3 coding DNA: TGCGCCAGCAGCTTAGAGGGTAGCACAGATACGCAGTATTTT.

This clone was counted a few times. The rearrangement uses TRBV18 and TRBJ2-7, with D perhaps TRBD1 (6 bases). V lost 5 bases and J 4 bases, leaving 12 bases between the germline ends. Looked up from germline, CDR1 is KGHSH and CDR2 is LQKENI. The CDR3 spans 13 residues. CDR3 residues: CASSLAGEYEQYV. CDR3 DNA: TGTGCCAGCTCATTGGCAGGGGAGTACGAGCAGTACGTC.

This clone was picked up a small number of times. This rearrangement joins TRBV15 to TRBJ2-5; D gene ambiguous. From germline, CDR1 is LNHNV and CDR2 YYDKDF (reference sequence). The CDR3 length is 13 residues. The V gene lost 2 bases and the J gene lost 0 bases, with 4 bases spanning the gap. The CDR3 loop reads CATSRQYQETQYF. In DNA form, the CDR3 reads TGTGCCACCAGCAGACAGTACCAAGAGACCCAGTACTTC.

In its sample, this clone was seen once. The chain recombines TRBV6-2 or TRBV6-3 with TRBJ2-7; TRBD2 matches 12 bases. Germline-derived CDR1 and CDR2 are MNHEY and SVGEGT. J was trimmed by 2 bases and V by 6 bases; bases with no gene match: 8. This CDR3 has 16 residues. The chain's CDR3 is CASSPPTSGGTYEQYF. For the CDR3, the DNA is TGTGCCAGCAGCCCTCCCACTAGCGGGGGGACCTACGAGCAGTACTTC.

This chain uses TRBV6-5 with TRBJ2-7; 9 nucleotides agree with TRBD2. The CDR3 extends over 15 amino acids. The junction had 2 bases not matched to a gene; V was cut back by 0 bases and J by 2 bases. The germline V gene encodes CDR1 MNHEY and CDR2 SVGAGI. CDR3 protein: CASSYSLAGTYEQYF. The DNA of the CDR3 is TGTGCCAGCAGTTACTCCCTAGCGGGGACCTACGAGCAGTACTTC.

This chain joins TRBV7-2 and TRBJ1-5, with D perhaps matching TRBD1 (6 bases). The CDR3 totals 15 residues. The V gene's germline CDR1 is SGHTA and CDR2 FQGNSA. Trimming took 5 bases from V and 6 from J, leaving 17 bases between them. The CDR3 sequence: CASSPRTAAGQPQHF. CDR3 coding DNA: TGTGCCAGCAGCCCCAGGACAGCCGCGGGTCAGCCCCAGCATTTT.

The table lists this clone with a count of one. The rearrangement uses TRBV5-1 and TRBJ2-7; 8 nucleotides align to TRBD1. The CDR3 loop spans 14 amino acids. Germline values: CDR1 SGHRS, CDR2 YFSETQ. The V segment lost 2 bases and the J segment 5 bases; nucleotides outside the gene matches: 6. CDR3 loop: CASSLNRGINEQYF. Written as DNA, the CDR3 is TGCGCCAGCAGCTTAAACAGGGGGATAAACGAGCAGTACTTC.

This chain joins TRBV5-4 and TRBJ2-3; 8 positions agree with TRBD1. In germline, CDR1 is SGHNT, CDR2 YYREEE (reference sequence). J was trimmed by 6 bases and V by 0 bases; bases with no gene match: 6. The CDR3 consists of 15 residues. The CDR3 region has the DNA TGTGCCAGCAGCTTGGTGGGGACAGGTGCCGATACGCAGTATTTT. This encodes CASSLVGTGADTQYF.